A selection of T cell receptor beta chains follows, all from one sample in a study of cytomegalovirus exposure and HLA in healthy donors. TCRdb's copy holds only in-frame clones and misses some; the assay was immunoSEQ multiplex PCR. The table shows about 120,000 clones, with roughly 90% occurring only once. Sequenced sample: PBMCs. The receptors come from a young woman in good health and CMV-seropositive. CDR3s include the opening cysteine and the closing phenylalanine or tryptophan. Fields, in order: J gene, D gene, V gene, CDR3 DNA, CDR3 protein. D genes are given only for firm matches.

>TRBJ2-1|TRBD2|TRBV29-1
TGCAGCGTTGTAGTCGGGGGGTCAAACAATGAGCAGTTCTTC
CSVVVGGSNNEQFF
>TRBJ2-1|TRBD1|TRBV5-1
TGCGCCAGCAGCTTGGGAGACAGGGTCGGTGATGAGCAGTTCTTC
CASSLGDRVGDEQFF
>TRBJ1-2|TRBD1|TRBV12-5
TGTGCTAGTGGTTTGCCACAGGGGAACTATGGCTACACCTTC
CASGLPQGNYGYTF
>TRBJ2-7|TRBD1|TRBV2
TGTGCCAGCAGGTACGGGACAGGGGCTCGGGAGCAGTACTTC
CASRYGTGAREQYF
>TRBJ2-1|.|TRBV29-1
TGCAGCGTTGCCCAGGGTGCCGATGAGCAGTTCTTC
CSVAQGADEQFF
>TRBJ1-1|.|TRBV5-1
TGCGCCAGCAGCTTGCGGGGGACGTCGGCCCCTGAAGCTTTCTTT
CASSLRGTSAPEAFF
>TRBJ2-7|TRBD1|TRBV28
TGTGCCAGCAGTTTGCAAGCCAGGGGACAGCCCTACGAGCAGTACTTC
CASSLQARGQPYEQYF
>TRBJ1-3|.|TRBV28
TGTGCCAGCAGTTCCTCCCTGGTCGTGGGAGACACCATATATTTT
CASSSSLVVGDTIYF
>TRBJ2-6|.|TRBV5-6
TGTGCCAGCAGCCCCCAGGGGACAGGGGCCAACGTCCTGACTTTC
CASSPQGTGANVLTF
>TRBJ2-1|TRBD2|TRBV7-2
TGTGCCAGCAGCCTGGGACTAGCGGGGGGGTACAATGAGCAGTTCTTC
CASSLGLAGGYNEQFF
>TRBJ2-3|TRBD2|TRBV6-5
TGTGCCAGCAGTTACTCTACTAGCGTCACAGATACGCAGTATTTT
CASSYSTSVTDTQYF
>TRBJ2-3|.|TRBV5-6
TGTGCCAGCAGCCCGGACGGGGGTACAGATACGCAGTATTTT
CASSPDGGTDTQYF
>TRBJ2-1|TRBD2|TRBV10-3
TGTGCCATCAGCCGGACTAGCGGGAGGAATGAGCAGTTCTTC
CAISRTSGRNEQFF
>TRBJ1-2|TRBD1|TRBV7-9
TGTGCCAGCAGCCCGGAACCGGACAGGGGGTTTATGGATGGCTACACCTTC
CASSPEPDRGFMDGYTF
>TRBJ2-1|TRBD1|TRBV15
TGTGCCACCAGCCCAGACAGGGGTACCCTCTACAATGAGCAGTTCTTC
CATSPDRGTLYNEQFF
>TRBJ2-3|TRBD2|TRBV7-2
TGTGCCAGCAGCCCCCAAGTTGGAGTAGCGGGATCCACAGATACGCAGTATTTT
CASSPQVGVAGSTDTQYF